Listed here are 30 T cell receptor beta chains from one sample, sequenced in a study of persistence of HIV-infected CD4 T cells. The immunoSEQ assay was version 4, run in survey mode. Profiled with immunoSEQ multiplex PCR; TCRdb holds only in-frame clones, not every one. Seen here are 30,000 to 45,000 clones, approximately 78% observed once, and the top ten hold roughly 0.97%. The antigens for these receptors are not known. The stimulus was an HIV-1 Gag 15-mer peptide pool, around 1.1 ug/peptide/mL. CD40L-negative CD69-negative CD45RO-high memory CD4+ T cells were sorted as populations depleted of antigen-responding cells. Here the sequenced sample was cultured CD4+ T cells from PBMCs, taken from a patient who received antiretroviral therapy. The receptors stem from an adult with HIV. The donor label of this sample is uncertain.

This CDR3 is CASSPRYRDIAGNTIYF. The CDR3 bases are TGTGCCAGCAGCCCAAGATACAGGGATATCGCTGGAAACACCATATATTTT. This rearrangement joins TRBV3-1 (or the pseudogene TRBV3-2) to TRBJ1-3; D may be TRBD1 (6 bases). This CDR3 is 17 amino acids long. Trimming took 4 bases from V and 2 from J, leaving 18 bases between them. Germline CDR1 and CDR2: LGHDT and YNNKEL (reference sequence).

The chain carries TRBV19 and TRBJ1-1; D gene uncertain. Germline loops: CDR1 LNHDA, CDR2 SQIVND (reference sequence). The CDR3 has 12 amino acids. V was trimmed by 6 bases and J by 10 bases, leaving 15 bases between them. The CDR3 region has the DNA TGTGCCAGTAGCACAGTAGTTTCGGGAGCTTTCTTT. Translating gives CASSTVVSGAFF.

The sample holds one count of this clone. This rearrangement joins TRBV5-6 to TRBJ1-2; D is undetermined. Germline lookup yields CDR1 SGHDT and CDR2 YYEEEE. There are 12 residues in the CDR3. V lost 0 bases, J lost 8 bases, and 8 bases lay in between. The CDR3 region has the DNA TGTGCCAGCAGCTTGGACCTAAGAGGCTACACCTTC. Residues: CASSLDLRGYTF.

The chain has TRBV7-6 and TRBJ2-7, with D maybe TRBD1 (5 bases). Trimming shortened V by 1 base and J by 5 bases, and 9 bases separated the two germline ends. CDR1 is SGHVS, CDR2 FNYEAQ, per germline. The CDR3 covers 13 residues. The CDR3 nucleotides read TGTGCCAGCAGCTTAGGGCAGGGTGACGAGCAGTACTTC. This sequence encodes CASSLGQGDEQYF. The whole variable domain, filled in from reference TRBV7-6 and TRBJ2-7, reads GAGVSQSPRYKVTKRGQDVALRCDPISGHVSLYWYRQALGQGPEFLTYFNYEAQQDKSGLPNDRFSAERPEGSISTLTIQRTEQRDSAMYRCASSLGQGDEQYFGPGTRLTVT.

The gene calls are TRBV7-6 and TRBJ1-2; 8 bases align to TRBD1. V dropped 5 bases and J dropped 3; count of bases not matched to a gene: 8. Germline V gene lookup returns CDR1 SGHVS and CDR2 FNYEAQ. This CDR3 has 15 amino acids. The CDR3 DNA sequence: TGTGCCAGCAGCCAAACCGACAGGGGATACTATGGCTACACCTTC. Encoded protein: CASSQTDRGYYGYTF.

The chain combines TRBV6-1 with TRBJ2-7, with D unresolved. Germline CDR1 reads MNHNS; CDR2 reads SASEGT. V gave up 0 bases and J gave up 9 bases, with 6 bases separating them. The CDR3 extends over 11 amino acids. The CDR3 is CASSEAVMQYV. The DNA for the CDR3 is TGTGCCAGCAGTGAAGCGGTGATGCAGTACGTC.

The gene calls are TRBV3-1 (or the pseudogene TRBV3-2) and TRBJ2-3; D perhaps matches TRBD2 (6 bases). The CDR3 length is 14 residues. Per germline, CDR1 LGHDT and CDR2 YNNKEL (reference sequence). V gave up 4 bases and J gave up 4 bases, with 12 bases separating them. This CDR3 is CASSRLVAADTQYF. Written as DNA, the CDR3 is TGTGCCAGCAGCCGCCTGGTAGCGGCAGATACGCAGTATTTT.

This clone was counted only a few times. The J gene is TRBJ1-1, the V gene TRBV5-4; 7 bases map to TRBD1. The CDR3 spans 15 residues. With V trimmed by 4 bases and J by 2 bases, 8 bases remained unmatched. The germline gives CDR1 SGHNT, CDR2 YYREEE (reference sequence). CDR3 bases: TGTGCCAGCAGCGGAAGGACAGGAATCAACACTGAAGCTTTCTTT. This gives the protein CASSGRTGINTEAFF. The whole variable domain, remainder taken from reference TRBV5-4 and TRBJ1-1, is ETGVTQSPTHLIKTRGQQVTLRCSSQSGHNTVSWYQQALGQGPQFIFQYYREEENGRGNFPPRFSGLQFPNYSSELNVNALELDDSALYLCASSGRTGINTEAFFGQGTRLTVV.

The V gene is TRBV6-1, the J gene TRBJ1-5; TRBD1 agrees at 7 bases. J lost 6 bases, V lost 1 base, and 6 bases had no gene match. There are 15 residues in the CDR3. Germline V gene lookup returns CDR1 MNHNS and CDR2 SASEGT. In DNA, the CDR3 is TGTGCCAGCAGTGAAGGAGCCCAGGGGGGTCAGCCCCAGCATTTT. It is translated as CASSEGAQGGQPQHF.

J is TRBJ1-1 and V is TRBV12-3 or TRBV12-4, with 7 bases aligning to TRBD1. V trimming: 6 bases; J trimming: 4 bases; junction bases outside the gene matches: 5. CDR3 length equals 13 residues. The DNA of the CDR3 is TGTGCCAGCAGGGGTACAGGGGCCACTGAAGCTTTCTTT. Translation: CASRGTGATEAFF.

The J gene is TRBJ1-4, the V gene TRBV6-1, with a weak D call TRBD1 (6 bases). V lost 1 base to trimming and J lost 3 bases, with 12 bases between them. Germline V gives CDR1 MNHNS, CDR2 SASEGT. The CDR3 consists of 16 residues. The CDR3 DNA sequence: TGTGCCAGCAGTGAAGTCTGGGGGCGGCCTAATGAAAAACTGTTTTTT. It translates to CASSEVWGRPNEKLFF.

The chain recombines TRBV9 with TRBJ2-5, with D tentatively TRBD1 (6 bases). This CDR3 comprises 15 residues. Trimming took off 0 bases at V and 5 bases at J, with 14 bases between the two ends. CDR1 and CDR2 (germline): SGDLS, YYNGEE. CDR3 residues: CASSVATGNAETQYF. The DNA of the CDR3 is TGTGCCAGCAGCGTAGCTACAGGGAATGCGGAGACCCAGTACTTC.

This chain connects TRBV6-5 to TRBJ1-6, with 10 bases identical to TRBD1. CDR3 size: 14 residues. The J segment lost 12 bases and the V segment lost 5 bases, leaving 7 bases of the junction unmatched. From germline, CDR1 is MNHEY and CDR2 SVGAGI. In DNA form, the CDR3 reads TGTGCCAGCAGTCCCCGGGACAGGGGAAGACCCCTCCACTTT. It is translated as CASSPRDRGRPLHF.

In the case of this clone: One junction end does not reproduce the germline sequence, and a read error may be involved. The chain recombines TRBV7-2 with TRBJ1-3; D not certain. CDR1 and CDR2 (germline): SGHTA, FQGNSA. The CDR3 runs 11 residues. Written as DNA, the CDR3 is TGTGCCAGCACTTCTGCAAACACCATATATTTT. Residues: CASTSANTIYF.

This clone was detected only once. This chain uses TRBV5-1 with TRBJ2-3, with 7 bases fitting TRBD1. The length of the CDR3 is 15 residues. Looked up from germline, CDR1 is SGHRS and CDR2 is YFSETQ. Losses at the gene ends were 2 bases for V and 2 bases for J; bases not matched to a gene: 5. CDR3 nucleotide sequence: TGCGCCAGCAGCTTTAGGACAGGACTCACAGATACGCAGTATTTT. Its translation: CASSFRTGLTDTQYF.

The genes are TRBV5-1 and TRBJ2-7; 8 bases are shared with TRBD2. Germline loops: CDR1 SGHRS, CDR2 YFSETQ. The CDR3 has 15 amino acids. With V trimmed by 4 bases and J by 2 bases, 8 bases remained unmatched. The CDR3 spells CASSREGVGPYEQYF. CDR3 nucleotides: TGCGCCAGCAGCCGGGAGGGGGTTGGTCCCTACGAGCAGTACTTC.

Written as DNA, the CDR3 is TGCGCCAGCAGCTTGGGACAGGGGGCGGGTGAAAAACTGTTTTTT. This codes for CASSLGQGAGEKLFF. J is TRBJ1-4 and V is TRBV5-1; 10 nucleotides agree with TRBD1. The length of the CDR3 is 15 residues. CDR1 and CDR2 from the germline V gene are SGHRS and YFSETQ. The J segment lost 7 bases and the V segment lost 0 bases, leaving 3 bases of the junction unmatched.

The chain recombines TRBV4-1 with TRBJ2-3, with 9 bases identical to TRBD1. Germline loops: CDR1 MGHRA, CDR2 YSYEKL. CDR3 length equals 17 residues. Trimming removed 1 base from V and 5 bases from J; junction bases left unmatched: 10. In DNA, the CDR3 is TGCGCCAGCAGCCAAGTTCTGGTACGGGACAGGGTAGATACGCAGTATTTT. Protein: CASSQVLVRDRVDTQYF.

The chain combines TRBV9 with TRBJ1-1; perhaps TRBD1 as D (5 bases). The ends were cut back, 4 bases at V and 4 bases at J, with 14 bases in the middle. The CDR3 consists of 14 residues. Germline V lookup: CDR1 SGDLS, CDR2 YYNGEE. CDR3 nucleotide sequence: TGTGCCAGCAGCCGCACGGGGCGAAGCACTGAAGCTTTCTTT. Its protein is CASSRTGRSTEAFF.

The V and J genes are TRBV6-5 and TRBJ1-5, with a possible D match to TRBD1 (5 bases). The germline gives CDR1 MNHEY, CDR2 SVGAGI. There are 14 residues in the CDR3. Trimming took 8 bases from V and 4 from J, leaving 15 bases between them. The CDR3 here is CASFGGWGNQPQHF. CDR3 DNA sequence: TGTGCCAGCTTCGGGGGATGGGGAAATCAGCCCCAGCATTTT.

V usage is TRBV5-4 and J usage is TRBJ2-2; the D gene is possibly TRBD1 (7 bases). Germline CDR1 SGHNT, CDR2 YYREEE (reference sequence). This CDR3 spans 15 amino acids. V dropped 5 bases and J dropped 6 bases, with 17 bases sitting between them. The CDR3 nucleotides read TGTGCCAGCAGTAATCGGAGGGGGCGGTCCGGGGAGCTGTTTTTT. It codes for CASSNRRGRSGELFF.

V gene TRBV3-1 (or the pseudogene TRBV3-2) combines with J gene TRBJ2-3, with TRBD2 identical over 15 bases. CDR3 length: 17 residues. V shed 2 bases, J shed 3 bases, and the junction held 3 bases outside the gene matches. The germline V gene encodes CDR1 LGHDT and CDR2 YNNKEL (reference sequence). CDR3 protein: CASSQTGTSGGTDTQYF. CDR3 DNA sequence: TGTGCCAGCAGCCAAACCGGGACTAGCGGGGGGACAGATACGCAGTATTTT.

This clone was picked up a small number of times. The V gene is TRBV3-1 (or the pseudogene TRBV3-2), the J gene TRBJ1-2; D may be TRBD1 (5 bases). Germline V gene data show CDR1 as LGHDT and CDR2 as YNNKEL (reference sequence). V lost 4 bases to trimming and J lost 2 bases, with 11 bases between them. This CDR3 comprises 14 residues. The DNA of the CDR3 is TGTGCCAGCAGCCTTCAGGGTGCCAACTATGGCTACACCTTC. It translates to CASSLQGANYGYTF.

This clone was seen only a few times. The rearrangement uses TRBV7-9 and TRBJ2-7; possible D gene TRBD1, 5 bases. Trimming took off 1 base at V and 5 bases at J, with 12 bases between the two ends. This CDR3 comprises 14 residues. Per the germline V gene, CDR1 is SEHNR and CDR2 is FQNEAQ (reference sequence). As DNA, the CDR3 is TGTGCCAGCAGCTTAGTAGGCAGGGCTCACGAGCAGTACGTC. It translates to CASSLVGRAHEQYV.

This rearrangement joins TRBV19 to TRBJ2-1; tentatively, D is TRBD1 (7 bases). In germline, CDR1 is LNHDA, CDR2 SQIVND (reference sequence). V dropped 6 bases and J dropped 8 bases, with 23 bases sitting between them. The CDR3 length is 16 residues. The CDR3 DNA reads TGTGCCAGTAGCCAAACCCACAGGGGAGGAAAGGATGAGCAGTTCTTC. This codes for CASSQTHRGGKDEQFF.

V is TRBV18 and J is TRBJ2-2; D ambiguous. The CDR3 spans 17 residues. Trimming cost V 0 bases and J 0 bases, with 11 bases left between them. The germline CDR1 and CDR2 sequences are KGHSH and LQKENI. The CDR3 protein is CASSPPSAMTNTGELFF. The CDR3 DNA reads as TGTGCCAGCTCACCACCTTCGGCGATGACGAACACCGGGGAGCTGTTTTTT.

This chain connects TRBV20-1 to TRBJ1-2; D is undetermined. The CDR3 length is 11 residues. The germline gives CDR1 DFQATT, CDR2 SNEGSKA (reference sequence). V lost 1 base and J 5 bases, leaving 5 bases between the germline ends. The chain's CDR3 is CSARAEYGYTF. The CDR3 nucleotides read TGCAGTGCTAGAGCCGAGTATGGCTACACCTTC.

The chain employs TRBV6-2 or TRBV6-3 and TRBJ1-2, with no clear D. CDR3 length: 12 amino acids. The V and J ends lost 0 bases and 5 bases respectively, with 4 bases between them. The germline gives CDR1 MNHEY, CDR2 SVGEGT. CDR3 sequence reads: CASSYSEYGYTF. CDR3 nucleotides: TGTGCCAGCAGTTACTCAGAGTATGGCTACACCTTC.

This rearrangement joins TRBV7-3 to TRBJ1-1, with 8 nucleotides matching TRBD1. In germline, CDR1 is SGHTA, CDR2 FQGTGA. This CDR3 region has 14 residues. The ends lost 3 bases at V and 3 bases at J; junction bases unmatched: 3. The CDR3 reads CASSFGQGYTEAFF. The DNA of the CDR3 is TGTGCCAGCAGCTTTGGACAGGGTTACACTGAAGCTTTCTTT. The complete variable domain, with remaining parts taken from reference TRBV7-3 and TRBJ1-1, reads GAGVSQTPSNKVTEKGKYVELRCDPISGHTALYWYRQSLGQGPEFLIYFQGTGAADDSGLPNDRFFAVRPEGSVSTLKIQRTERGDSAVYLCASSFGQGYTEAFFGQGTRLTVV.

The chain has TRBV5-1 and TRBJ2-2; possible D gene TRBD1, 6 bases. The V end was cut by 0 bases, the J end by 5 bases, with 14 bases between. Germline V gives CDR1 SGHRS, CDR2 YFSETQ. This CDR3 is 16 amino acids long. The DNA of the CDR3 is TGCGCCAGCAGCTTGGTTGGGGGCTTAACGACCGGGGAGCTGTTTTTT. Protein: CASSLVGGLTTGELFF.